The 4 T cell receptor beta chains given below trace back to one sample, sequenced in a study of identical twins (dated by TCRdb to between 2015 and 2016). Libraries came from 5' RACE. Sequenced using an Illumina HiSeq 2000. In-frame beta chains were kept once TCRdb had trimmed the public reads at Q25 with fastp and called clones with MiXCR. Entries that share a CDR3 protein sequence are merged under the most common genes and DNA. The sample data list around 1.7 million distinct CDR3 sequences, and about 31% of these were observed just once. The ten largest clones represent 0.25% to 0.3% of the sample. The sequenced sample consisted of cord blood. All receptors derive from a newborn girl in good health.

The J gene is TRBJ2-2, the V gene TRBV10-3; TRBD2 is a possible D gene (5 bases). V gave up 0 bases and J gave up 2 bases, with 10 bases separating them. CDR3 size: 16 residues. The germline gives CDR1 ENHRY, CDR2 SYGVKD. CDR3 residues: CAISESEGLNTGELFF. DNA for the CDR3: TGTGCCATCAGTGAGTCTGAGGGCCTTAACACCGGGGAGCTGTTTTTT.

The rearrangement links TRBV11-2 to TRBJ2-1; 9 nucleotides line up with TRBD1. This CDR3 has 19 residues. Per the germline V gene, CDR1 is SGHAT and CDR2 is FQNNGV. Trimming cost V 4 bases and J 4 bases; bases outside gene matches: 17. This CDR3 reads CASSSMLSNRDRAYNEQFF. As DNA, the CDR3 is TGTGCCAGCAGCTCGATGCTCTCAAACCGGGACAGGGCTTACAATGAGCAGTTCTTC.

The CDR3 coding sequence is TGTGCCAGCAGTCTCAGGCCCGGGACAGCCGAAAAACTGTTTTTT. Amino acids: CASSLRPGTAEKLFF. The rearrangement links TRBV4-2 to TRBJ1-4; 7 bases agree with TRBD1. CDR1 and CDR2 (germline): LGHNA, YNFKEQ. Trimming cost V 6 bases and J 8 bases; bases outside gene matches: 12. CDR3 length equals 15 residues.

The rearrangement links TRBV20-1 to TRBJ1-5; no firm D call. V was pared by 4 bases and J by 2 bases, with 18 bases between. The length of the CDR3 is 16 residues. The germline gives CDR1 DFQATT, CDR2 SNEGSKA (reference sequence). This chain's CDR3 is CSANLDTLSGNQPQHF. The CDR3 DNA sequence: TGCAGTGCTAACCTTGATACCCTCTCAGGCAATCAGCCCCAGCATTTT.